The 23 T cell receptor beta chains presented below share a single source sample, sequenced in a study of OX40 agonist ivuxolimab in advanced cancers. TCRdb's copy holds only in-frame clones and misses some; the assay was immunoSEQ multiplex PCR. The sample has tens of thousands of clones, under 90% seen once. The starting material was CD4+ or CD8+ T cells sorted from blood, obtained in a trial of the OX40 agonist ivuxolimab. The receptors here all came from an adult with an advanced solid tumor such as melanoma, head and neck, liver or kidney cancer.

The chain links TRBV4-3 to TRBJ1-2; 9 nucleotides agree with TRBD1. The germline V gene encodes CDR1 LGHNA and CDR2 YSLEER. CDR3 length: 15 residues. Trimming removed 3 bases from V and 8 bases from J; junction bases left unmatched: 10. In DNA form, the CDR3 reads TGCGCCAGCAGCCATGTGGACCCGGGACAGGGCGGCTACACCTTC. This translates into CASSHVDPGQGGYTF.

In this sample, this clone turned up once. This chain uses TRBV7-2 with TRBJ1-2; D unclear. Trimming stripped 1 base from V and 8 bases from J, with 8 bases between. Germline V gives CDR1 SGHTA, CDR2 FQGNSA. This CDR3 comprises 12 residues. The CDR3 sequence: CASSLDVSGYTF. The CDR3 coding sequence is TGTGCCAGCAGCTTAGACGTTTCAGGCTACACCTTC.

Remarks on this clone: This sequence may be a read error, since a much larger clone differs from it by one base. The chain couples TRBV6-4 to TRBJ1-1; 8 bases fit TRBD1. V lost 5 bases to trimming and J lost 4 bases; unmatched junction nucleotides: 3. Per germline, CDR1 MRHNA and CDR2 SNTAGT. The CDR3 consists of 13 residues. The CDR3 loop reads CASSLQGGTEAFF. DNA for the CDR3: TGTGCCAGCAGTTTACAGGGGGGCACTGAAGCTTTCTTT.

This chain links TRBV6-5 with TRBJ1-2; D uncertain. With 6 bases removed from V and 7 bases from J, the gap between germline ends came to 18 bases. The CDR3 totals 14 residues. Germline CDR1 MNHEY, CDR2 SVGAGI. The CDR3 reads CASSSSAGSFGYTF. CDR3 DNA: TGTGCCAGCAGCTCCTCCGCAGGCTCGTTTGGCTACACCTTC.

This chain joins TRBV4-1 and TRBJ1-6, with 8 bases identical to TRBD1. The V gene's germline CDR1 is MGHRA and CDR2 YSYEKL. With 4 bases clipped from V and 5 bases from J, the junction kept 4 bases outside the gene matches. The CDR3 runs to 15 residues. The DNA for the CDR3 is TGCGCCAGCAGCCTCGGACAGGGACATAATTCACCCCTCCACTTT. It specifies CASSLGQGHNSPLHF.

The chain combines TRBV18 with TRBJ1-2; D gene uncertain. V dropped 2 bases and J dropped 8 bases, with 12 bases sitting between them. Germline CDR1 reads KGHSH; CDR2 reads LQKENI. The CDR3 has 13 residues. DNA for the CDR3: TGTGCCAGCTCACCAACCCGGTTGGAGGGCTACACCTTC. Protein: CASSPTRLEGYTF.

This chain joins TRBV5-1 and TRBJ2-1, with D maybe TRBD1 (6 bases). CDR1 SGHRS and CDR2 YFSETQ come from the germline V gene. V dropped 5 bases and J dropped 10 bases, with 19 bases sitting between them. This CDR3 comprises 14 residues. The CDR3 is CASSWGPREGEQFF. The CDR3 bases are TGCGCCAGCAGTTGGGGGCCGAGAGAGGGGGAGCAGTTCTTC.

V usage is TRBV19 and J usage is TRBJ2-3, with D uncertain. CDR1 is LNHDA, CDR2 SQIVND, per germline (reference sequence). CDR3 length equals 13 residues. The V end lost 5 bases, the J end lost 6 bases, and 12 bases lay between the germline ends. CDR3 DNA sequence: TGTGCCAGTAGTTTACTATGGAGCGATACGCAGTATTTT. Translating gives CASSLLWSDTQYF.

This rearrangement joins TRBV6-5 to TRBJ2-7, with 9 bases lining up with TRBD2. After removal of 6 bases from V and 7 bases from J, the junction contained 13 bases not matched to a gene. Germline V CDR1 and CDR2: MNHEY, SVGAGI. CDR3 length: 15 residues. CDR3 protein: CASRAPGLAHREQYF. The CDR3 DNA reads as TGTGCCAGCAGAGCACCGGGACTAGCCCATCGGGAGCAGTACTTC.

J is TRBJ1-2 and V is TRBV15; D unclear. This CDR3 is 15 amino acids long. Germline values: CDR1 LNHNV, CDR2 YYDKDF (reference sequence). V was shortened by 0 bases and J by 4 bases, with 12 bases between the two germline ends. CDR3 amino acids: CATSRDEEGGYGYTF. The CDR3 DNA sequence: TGTGCCACCAGCAGAGATGAGGAGGGCGGCTATGGCTACACCTTC. Using reference TRBV15 and TRBJ1-2 for the parts outside the CDR3, the full variable domain is DAMVIQNPRYQVTQFGKPVTLSCSQTLNHNVMYWYQQKSSQAPKLLFHYYDKDFNNEADTPDNFQSRRPNTSFCFLDIRSPGLGDTAMYLCATSRDEEGGYGYTFGSGTRLTVV.

The J gene is TRBJ2-2, the V gene TRBV18, with D unclear. Germline loops: CDR1 KGHSH, CDR2 LQKENI. Trimming removed 5 bases from V and 0 bases from J, with 1 base in between. This CDR3 has 12 residues. The CDR3 protein is CASSSNTGELFF. The CDR3 DNA reads as TGTGCCAGCTCATCGAACACCGGGGAGCTGTTTTTT.

This clone was detected only once. The chain couples TRBV29-1 to TRBJ1-2, with 8 positions matching TRBD1. The germline V gene has CDR1 SQVTM and CDR2 ANQGSEA. The CDR3 is made up of 14 amino acids. The V and J ends lost 6 bases and 3 bases, in that order; junction bases with no gene match: 9. CDR3 nucleotides: TGCAGCGTGGCAGGGGGCACTGGCGACTATGGCTACACCTTC. Its protein product is CSVAGGTGDYGYTF.

The chain employs TRBV6-6 and TRBJ2-7; 10 bases fit TRBD2. V shed 5 bases, J shed 1 base, and the junction held 2 bases outside the gene matches. CDR3 length equals 14 residues. Germline lookup yields CDR1 MNHNY and CDR2 SVGAGI (reference sequence). Here the CDR3 reads CASSRLAGSYEQYF. The CDR3 DNA follows: TGTGCCAGCAGTCGACTAGCGGGTTCCTACGAGCAGTACTTC.

This chain connects TRBV4-3 to TRBJ1-6; D remains ambiguous. V lost 2 bases to trimming and J lost 7 bases, with 12 bases between them. This CDR3 is 15 amino acids long. Germline values: CDR1 LGHNA, CDR2 YSLEER. As DNA, the CDR3 is TGCGCCAGCAGCCAAAGGCAGGAGTTCAATTCACCCCTCCACTTT. Protein: CASSQRQEFNSPLHF.

V usage is TRBV6-5 and J usage is TRBJ1-2, with D perhaps matching TRBD1 (6 bases). V gave up 2 bases and J gave up 3 bases, with 7 bases separating them. Germline loops: CDR1 MNHEY, CDR2 SVGAGI. CDR3 length: 13 amino acids. This chain's CDR3 is CASSYAGDYGYTF. The DNA for the CDR3 is TGTGCCAGCAGTTACGCAGGGGACTATGGCTACACCTTC.

This clone was recorded once. Its ends do not fully match the called genes, so a read error is possible. For the CDR3, the DNA is TGTGCCACCAGCGAGGGGGGCCAAACCTTTGCAACTAATGAAAAACTGTTTTTT. Its translation is CATSEGGQTFATNEKLFF. The gene calls are TRBV7-9 and TRBJ1-4; weak D call: TRBD1 (6 bases). The CDR3 extends over 18 amino acids. Germline loops: CDR1 SEHNR, CDR2 FQNEAQ (reference sequence).

The J gene is TRBJ2-3, the V gene TRBV14; D ambiguous. This CDR3 is 13 amino acids long. V was shortened by 1 base and J by 5 bases, with 7 bases between the two germline ends. Per the germline V gene, CDR1 is SGHDN and CDR2 is FVKESK. The DNA for the CDR3 is TGTGCCAGCAGCCAAGCCGGGCAAGATACGCAGTATTTT. This encodes CASSQAGQDTQYF.

V is TRBV13 and J is TRBJ2-5; D gene uncertain. The CDR3 sequence is 13 residues long. The germline gives CDR1 PRHDT, CDR2 FYEKMQ (reference sequence). With 2 bases removed from V and 7 bases from J, the gap between germline ends came to 11 bases. The CDR3 DNA follows: TGTGCCAGCAGCTTATGGCAGGAAGGGACCCAGTACTTC. Translated: CASSLWQEGTQYF.

The chain links TRBV28 to TRBJ2-7, with D hard to call. V dropped 0 bases and J dropped 2 bases, with 11 bases sitting between them. The CDR3 sequence is 15 residues long. Germline V CDR1 and CDR2: MDHEN, SYDVKM. CDR3 sequence reads: CASSLWPDSTYEQYF. CDR3 nucleotide sequence: TGTGCCAGCAGTTTATGGCCAGATTCGACCTACGAGCAGTACTTC.

This chain joins TRBV4-2 and TRBJ1-4; the D gene is possibly TRBD1 (5 bases). This CDR3 comprises 15 residues. The V end lost 4 bases, the J end lost 6 bases, and 15 bases lay between the germline ends. CDR1 and CDR2 from the germline V gene are LGHNA and YNFKEQ. The CDR3 sequence: CASSLSRGLDEKLFF. CDR3 coding DNA: TGTGCCAGCAGCCTCTCGCGGGGCCTGGATGAAAAACTGTTTTTT.

This clone was counted a single time. The chain has TRBV4-2 and TRBJ1-2; TRBD1 might be the D (5 bases). The V end lost 4 bases, the J end lost 3 bases, and 12 bases lay between the germline ends. The CDR3 is 14 amino acids. CDR1 and CDR2 from the germline V gene are LGHNA and YNFKEQ. The DNA of the CDR3 is TGTGCCAGCAGCCCTCTGGGGGGGGACTATGGCTACACCTTC. Translation gives CASSPLGGDYGYTF.

The chain employs TRBV7-2 and TRBJ2-5; D call uncertain. The CDR3 loop spans 13 amino acids. The V end lost 1 base, the J end lost 3 bases, and 6 bases lay between the germline ends. In germline, CDR1 is SGHTA, CDR2 FQGNSA. For the CDR3, the DNA is TGTGCCAGCAGCTTAGAGCCCGAAGAGACCCAGTACTTC. Translating it yields CASSLEPEETQYF.

This chain links TRBV6-5 with TRBJ1-5, with TRBD1 matching over 7 bases. The CDR3 runs 13 residues. Germline V lookup: CDR1 MNHEY, CDR2 SVGAGI. With 5 bases clipped from V and 4 bases from J, the junction kept 2 bases outside the gene matches. In DNA form, the CDR3 reads TGTGCCAGCAGTCAGACAGGGAATCAGCCCCAGCATTTT. This gives the protein CASSQTGNQPQHF.